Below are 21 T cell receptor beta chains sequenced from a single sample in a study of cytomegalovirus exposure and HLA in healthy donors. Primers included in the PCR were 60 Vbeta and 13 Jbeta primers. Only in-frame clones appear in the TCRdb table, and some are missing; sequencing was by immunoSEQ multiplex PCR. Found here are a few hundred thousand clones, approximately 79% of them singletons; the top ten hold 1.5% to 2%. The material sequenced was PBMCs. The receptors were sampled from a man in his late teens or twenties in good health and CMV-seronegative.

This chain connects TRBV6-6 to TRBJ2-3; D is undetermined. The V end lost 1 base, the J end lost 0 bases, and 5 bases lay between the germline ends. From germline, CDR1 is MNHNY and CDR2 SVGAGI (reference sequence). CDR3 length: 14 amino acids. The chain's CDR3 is CASSYYGSTDTQYF. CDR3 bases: TGTGCCAGCAGTTACTACGGGAGCACAGATACGCAGTATTTT.

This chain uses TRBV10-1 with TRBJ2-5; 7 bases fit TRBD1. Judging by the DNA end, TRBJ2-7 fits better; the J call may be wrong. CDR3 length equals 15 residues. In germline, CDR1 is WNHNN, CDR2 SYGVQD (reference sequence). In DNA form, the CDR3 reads TGCGCCAGCCGCCCGACGGGACAGCGAGACTACGAGCAGTACTTC. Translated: CASRPTGQRDYEQYF.

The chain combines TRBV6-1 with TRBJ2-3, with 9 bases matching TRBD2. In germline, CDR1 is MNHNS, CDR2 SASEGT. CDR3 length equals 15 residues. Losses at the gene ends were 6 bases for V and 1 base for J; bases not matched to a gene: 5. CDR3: CASSLAGRGTDTQYF. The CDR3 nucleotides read TGTGCCAGCAGCCTAGCGGGGCGAGGCACAGATACGCAGTATTTT.

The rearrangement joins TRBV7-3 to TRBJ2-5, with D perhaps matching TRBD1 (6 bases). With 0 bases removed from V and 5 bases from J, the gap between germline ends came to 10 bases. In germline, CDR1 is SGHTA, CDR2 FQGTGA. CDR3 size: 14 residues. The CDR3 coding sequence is TGTGCCAGCAGCTTAACGGGGGCAGGGGAGACCCAGTACTTC. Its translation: CASSLTGAGETQYF.

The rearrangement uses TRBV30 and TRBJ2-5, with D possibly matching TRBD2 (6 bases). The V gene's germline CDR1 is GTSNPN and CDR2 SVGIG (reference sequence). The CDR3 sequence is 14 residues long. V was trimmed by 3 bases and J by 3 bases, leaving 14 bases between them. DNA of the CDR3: TGTGCCTGGAGCCCTCCACCGGGGGAAGAGACCCAGTACTTC. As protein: CAWSPPPGEETQYF.

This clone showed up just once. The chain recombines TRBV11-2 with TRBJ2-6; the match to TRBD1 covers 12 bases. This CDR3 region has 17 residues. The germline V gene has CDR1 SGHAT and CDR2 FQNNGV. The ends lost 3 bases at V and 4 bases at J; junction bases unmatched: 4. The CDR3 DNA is TGTGCCAGCAGCTTGGGACAGGGGGCGCGGGGGGCCAACGTCCTGACTTTC. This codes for CASSLGQGARGANVLTF.

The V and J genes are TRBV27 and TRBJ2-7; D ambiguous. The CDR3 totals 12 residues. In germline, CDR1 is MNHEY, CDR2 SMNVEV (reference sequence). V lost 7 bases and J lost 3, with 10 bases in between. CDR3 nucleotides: TGTGCCAGCACGAGTAGCCACTACGAGCAGTACTTC. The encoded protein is CASTSSHYEQYF.

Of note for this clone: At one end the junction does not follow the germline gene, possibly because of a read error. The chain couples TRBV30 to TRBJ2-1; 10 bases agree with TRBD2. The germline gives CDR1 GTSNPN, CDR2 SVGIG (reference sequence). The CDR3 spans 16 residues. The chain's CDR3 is CAWSVQGLASFNEQFF. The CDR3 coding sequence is TGTGCCTGGAGTGTACAGGGACTAGCGTCCTTCAATGAGCAGTTCTTC.

CDR3 loop: CASSSRDRGYEQYF. CDR3 bases: TGTGCCAGTAGCAGCCGGGACAGGGGCTACGAGCAGTACTTC. The chain combines TRBV19 with TRBJ2-7, with TRBD1 identical over 10 bases. J gave up 3 bases and V 6 bases, and 5 bases lay outside the gene matches. This CDR3 has 14 amino acids. The germline gives CDR1 LNHDA, CDR2 SQIVND (reference sequence).

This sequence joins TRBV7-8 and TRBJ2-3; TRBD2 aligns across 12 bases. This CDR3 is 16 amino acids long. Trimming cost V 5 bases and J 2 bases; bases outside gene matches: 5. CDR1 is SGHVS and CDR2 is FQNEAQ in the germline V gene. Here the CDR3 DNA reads TGTGCCAGCAGCAAGACTAGCGGGGGAACCACAGATACGCAGTATTTT. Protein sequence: CASSKTSGGTTDTQYF.

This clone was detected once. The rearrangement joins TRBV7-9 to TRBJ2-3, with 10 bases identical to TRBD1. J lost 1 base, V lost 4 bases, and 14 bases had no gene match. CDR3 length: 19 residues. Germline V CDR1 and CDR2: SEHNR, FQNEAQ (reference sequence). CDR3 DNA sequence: TGTGCCAGCAGCTCAGGGACAGGGGCGAACCGTTATGGCACAGATACGCAGTATTTT. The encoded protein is CASSSGTGANRYGTDTQYF.

Here the CDR3 reads CASTPGSLQETQYF. CDR3 DNA: TGTGCCAGCACCCCGGGGTCTCTACAAGAGACCCAGTACTTC. This chain uses TRBV6-5 with TRBJ2-5; tentatively, D is TRBD2 (5 bases). Trimming took off 7 bases at V and 2 bases at J, with 14 bases between the two ends. The CDR3 runs 14 residues. The germline V gene encodes CDR1 MNHEY and CDR2 SVGAGI.

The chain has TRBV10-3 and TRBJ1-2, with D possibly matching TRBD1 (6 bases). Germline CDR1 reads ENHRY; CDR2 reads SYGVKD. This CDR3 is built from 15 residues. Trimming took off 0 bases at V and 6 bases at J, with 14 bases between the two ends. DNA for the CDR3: TGTGCCATCAGTGAGTCCGTCAGGGGCTCGGATGGCTACACCTTC. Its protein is CAISESVRGSDGYTF.

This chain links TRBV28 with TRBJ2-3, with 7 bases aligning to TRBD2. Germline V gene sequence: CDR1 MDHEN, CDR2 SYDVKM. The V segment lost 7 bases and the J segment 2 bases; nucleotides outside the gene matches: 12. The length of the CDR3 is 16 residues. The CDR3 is CASTRGLAAATDTQYF. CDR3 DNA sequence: TGTGCCAGCACTCGGGGCCTAGCGGCAGCCACAGATACGCAGTATTTT.

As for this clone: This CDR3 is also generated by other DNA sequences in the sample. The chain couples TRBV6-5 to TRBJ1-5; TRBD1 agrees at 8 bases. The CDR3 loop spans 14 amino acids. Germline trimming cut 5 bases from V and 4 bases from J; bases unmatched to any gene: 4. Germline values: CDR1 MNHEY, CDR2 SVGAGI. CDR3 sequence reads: CASSRQGSNQPQHF. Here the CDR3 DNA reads TGTGCCAGCAGTAGACAGGGGTCGAATCAGCCCCAGCATTTT.

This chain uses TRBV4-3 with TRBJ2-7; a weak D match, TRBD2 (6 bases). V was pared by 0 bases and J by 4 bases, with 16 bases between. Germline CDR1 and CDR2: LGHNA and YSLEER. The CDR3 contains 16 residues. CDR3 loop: CASSQDSTSRRYEQYF. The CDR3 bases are TGCGCCAGCAGCCAAGATTCAACTAGCCGTCGGTACGAGCAGTACTTC.

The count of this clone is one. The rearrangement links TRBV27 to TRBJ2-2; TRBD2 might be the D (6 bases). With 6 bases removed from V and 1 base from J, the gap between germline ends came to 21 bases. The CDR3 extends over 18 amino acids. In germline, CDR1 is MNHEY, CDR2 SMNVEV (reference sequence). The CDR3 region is CASSPSALLLGNTGELFF. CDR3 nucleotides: TGTGCCAGCAGCCCTAGCGCCCTCTTACTAGGGAACACCGGGGAGCTGTTTTTT.

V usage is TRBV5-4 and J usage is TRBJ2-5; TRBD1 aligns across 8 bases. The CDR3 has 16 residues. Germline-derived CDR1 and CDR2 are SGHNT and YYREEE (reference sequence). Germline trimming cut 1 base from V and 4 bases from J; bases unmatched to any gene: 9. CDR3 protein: CASSLIGYGQGETQYF. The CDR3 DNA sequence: TGTGCCAGCAGCTTGATCGGCTACGGACAGGGAGAGACCCAGTACTTC.

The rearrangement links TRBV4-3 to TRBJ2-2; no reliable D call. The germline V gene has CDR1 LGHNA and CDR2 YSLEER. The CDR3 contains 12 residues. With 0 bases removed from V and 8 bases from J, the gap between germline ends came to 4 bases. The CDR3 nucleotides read TGCGCCAGCAGCCAAGAGTCTGGGGAGCTGTTTTTT. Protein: CASSQESGELFF.

DNA of the CDR3: TGTGCCAGTCTGGGCGGGAATGAGCAGTTCTTC. Translating gives CASLGGNEQFF. J is TRBJ2-1 and V is TRBV27; D is perhaps TRBD2 (5 bases). Looked up from germline, CDR1 is MNHEY and CDR2 is SMNVEV (reference sequence). This CDR3 has 11 residues. V was trimmed by 9 bases and J by 7 bases, leaving 10 bases between them.

The CDR3 loop is CAISLTGGDQPQHF. In DNA form, the CDR3 reads TGTGCCATCAGCCTTACAGGGGGCGATCAGCCCCAGCATTTT. This sequence joins TRBV10-3 and TRBJ1-5; 9 positions agree with TRBD1. The ends lost 6 bases at V and 5 bases at J; junction bases unmatched: 5. Germline CDR1 and CDR2: ENHRY and SYGVKD. CDR3 length: 14 amino acids.